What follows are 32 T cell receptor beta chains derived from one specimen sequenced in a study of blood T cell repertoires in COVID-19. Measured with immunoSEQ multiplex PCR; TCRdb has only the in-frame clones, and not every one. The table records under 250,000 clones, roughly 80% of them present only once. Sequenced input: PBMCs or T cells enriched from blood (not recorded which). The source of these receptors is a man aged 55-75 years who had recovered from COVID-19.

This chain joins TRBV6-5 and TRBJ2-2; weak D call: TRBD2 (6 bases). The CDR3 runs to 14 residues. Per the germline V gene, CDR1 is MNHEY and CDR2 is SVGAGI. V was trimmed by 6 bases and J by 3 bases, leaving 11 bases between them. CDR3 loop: CASSSGRDTGELFF. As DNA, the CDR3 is TGTGCCAGCAGCAGCGGGCGAGACACCGGGGAGCTGTTTTTT.

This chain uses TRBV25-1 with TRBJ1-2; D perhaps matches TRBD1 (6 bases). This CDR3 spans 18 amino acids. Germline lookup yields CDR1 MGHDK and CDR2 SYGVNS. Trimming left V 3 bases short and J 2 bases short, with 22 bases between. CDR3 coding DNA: TGTGCCAGCAGTGACTCCTGGGGAGACCCTGGACAGAACTATGGCTACACCTTC. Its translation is CASSDSWGDPGQNYGYTF.

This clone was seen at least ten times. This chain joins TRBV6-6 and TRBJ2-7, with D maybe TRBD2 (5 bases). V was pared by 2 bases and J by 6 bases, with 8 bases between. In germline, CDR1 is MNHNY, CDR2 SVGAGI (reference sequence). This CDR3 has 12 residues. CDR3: CASSYPGGEQYF. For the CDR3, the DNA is TGTGCCAGCAGTTACCCCGGAGGCGAGCAGTACTTC.

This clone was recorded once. The CDR3 loop is CASSLAAGSNTEAFF. CDR3 sequence (DNA): TGTGCCAGCAGCTTAGCGGCAGGGTCGAACACTGAAGCTTTCTTT. J is TRBJ1-1 and V is TRBV7-9; TRBD1 might be the D (5 bases). The CDR3 sequence is 15 residues long. V was clipped by 0 bases and J by 1 base, with 9 bases between them. Germline V gene sequence: CDR1 SEHNR, CDR2 FQNEAQ (reference sequence).

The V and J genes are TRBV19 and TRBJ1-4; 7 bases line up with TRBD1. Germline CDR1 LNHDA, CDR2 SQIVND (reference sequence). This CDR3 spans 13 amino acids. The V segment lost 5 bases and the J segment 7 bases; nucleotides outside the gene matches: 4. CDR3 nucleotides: TGTGCCAGTAGTGCACAGGGGTTTGAAAAACTGTTTTTT. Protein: CASSAQGFEKLFF.

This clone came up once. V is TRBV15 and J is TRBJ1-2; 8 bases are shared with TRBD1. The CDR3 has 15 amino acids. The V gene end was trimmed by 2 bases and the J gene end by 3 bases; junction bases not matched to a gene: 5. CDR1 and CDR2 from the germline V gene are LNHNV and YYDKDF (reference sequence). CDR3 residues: CATSRPTGGDYGYTF. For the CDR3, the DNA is TGTGCCACCAGCAGACCCACAGGGGGTGACTATGGCTACACCTTC.

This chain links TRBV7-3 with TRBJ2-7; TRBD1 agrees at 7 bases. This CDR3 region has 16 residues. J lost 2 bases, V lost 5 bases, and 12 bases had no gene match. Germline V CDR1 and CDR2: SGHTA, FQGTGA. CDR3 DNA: TGTGCCAGCAGCGTCCTGAGGCAGACAGGGACCTACGAGCAGTACTTC. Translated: CASSVLRQTGTYEQYF.

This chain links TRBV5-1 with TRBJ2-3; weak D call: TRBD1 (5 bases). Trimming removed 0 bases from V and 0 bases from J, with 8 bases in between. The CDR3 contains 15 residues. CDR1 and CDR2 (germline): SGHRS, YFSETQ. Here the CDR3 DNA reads TGCGCCAGCAGCTTGGAAGGGGATAGCACAGATACGCAGTATTTT. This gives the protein CASSLEGDSTDTQYF. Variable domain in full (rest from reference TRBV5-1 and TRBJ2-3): KAGVTQTPRYLIKTRGQQVTLSCSPISGHRSVSWYQQTPGQGLQFLFEYFSETQRNKGNFPGRFSGRQFSNSRSEMNVSTLELGDSALYLCASSLEGDSTDTQYFGPGTRLTVL.

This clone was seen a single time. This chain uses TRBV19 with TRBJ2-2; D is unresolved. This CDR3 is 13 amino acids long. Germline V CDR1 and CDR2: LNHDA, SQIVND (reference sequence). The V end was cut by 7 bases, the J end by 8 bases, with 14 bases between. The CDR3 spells CASTPGAFGELFF. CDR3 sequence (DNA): TGTGCCAGTACCCCCGGAGCTTTTGGGGAGCTGTTTTTT.

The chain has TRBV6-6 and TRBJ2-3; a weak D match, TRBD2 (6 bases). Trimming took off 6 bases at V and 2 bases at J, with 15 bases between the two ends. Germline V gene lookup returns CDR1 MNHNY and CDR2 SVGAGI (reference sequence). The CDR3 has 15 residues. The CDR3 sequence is CASRDGSGDTDTQYF. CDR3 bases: TGTGCCAGCAGGGACGGGTCGGGGGACACAGATACGCAGTATTTT.

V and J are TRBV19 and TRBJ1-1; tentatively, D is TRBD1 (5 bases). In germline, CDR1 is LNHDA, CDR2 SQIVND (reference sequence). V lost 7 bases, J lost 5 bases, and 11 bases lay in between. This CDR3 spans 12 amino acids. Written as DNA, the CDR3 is TGTGCCAGTACTCTCGGGGGGACTGAAGCTTTCTTT. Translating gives CASTLGGTEAFF. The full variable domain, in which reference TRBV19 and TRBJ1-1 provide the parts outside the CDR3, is DGGITQSPKYLFRKEGQNVTLSCEQNLNHDAMYWYRQDPGQGLRLIYYSQIVNDFQKGDIAEGYSVSREKKESFPLTVTSAQKNPTAFYLCASTLGGTEAFFGQGTRLTVV.

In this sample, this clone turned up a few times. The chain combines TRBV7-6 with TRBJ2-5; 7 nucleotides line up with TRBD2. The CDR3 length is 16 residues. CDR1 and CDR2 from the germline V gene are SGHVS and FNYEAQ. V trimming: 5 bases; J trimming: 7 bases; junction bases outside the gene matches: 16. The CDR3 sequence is CASSPLGGSLRGTQYF. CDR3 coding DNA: TGTGCCAGCAGCCCCCTGGGGGGGTCCTTGAGGGGGACCCAGTACTTC.

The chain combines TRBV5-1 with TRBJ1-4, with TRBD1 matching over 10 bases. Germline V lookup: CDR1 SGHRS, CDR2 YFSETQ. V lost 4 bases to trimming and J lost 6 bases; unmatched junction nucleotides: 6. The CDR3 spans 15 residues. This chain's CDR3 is CASSEQTGGHEKLFF. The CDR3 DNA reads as TGCGCCAGCAGCGAGCAGACAGGGGGCCATGAAAAACTGTTTTTT.

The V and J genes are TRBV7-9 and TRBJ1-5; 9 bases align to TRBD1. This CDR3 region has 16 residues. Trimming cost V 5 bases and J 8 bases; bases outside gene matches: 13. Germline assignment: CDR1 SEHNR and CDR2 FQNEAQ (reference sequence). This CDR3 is CASSPGRQGGIEPQHF. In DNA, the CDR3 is TGTGCCAGCAGCCCAGGTAGACAGGGGGGAATAGAGCCCCAGCATTTT.

The CDR3 region has the DNA TGTGCCAGCAGCGAACGGGACAGCTATAGCAATCAGCCCCAGCATTTT. This gives the protein CASSERDSYSNQPQHF. V gene TRBV5-5 combines with J gene TRBJ1-5; 7 nucleotides agree with TRBD1. The V segment lost 4 bases and the J segment 0 bases; nucleotides outside the gene matches: 7. Looked up from germline, CDR1 is SGHKS and CDR2 is YYEKEE (reference sequence). There are 16 residues in the CDR3.

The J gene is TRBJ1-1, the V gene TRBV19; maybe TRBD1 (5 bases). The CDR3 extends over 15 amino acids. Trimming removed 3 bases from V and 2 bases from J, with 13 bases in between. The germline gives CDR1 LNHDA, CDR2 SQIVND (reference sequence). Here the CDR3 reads CASSIGRQPNTEAFF. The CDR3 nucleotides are TGTGCCAGTAGTATTGGAAGACAGCCAAACACTGAAGCTTTCTTT.

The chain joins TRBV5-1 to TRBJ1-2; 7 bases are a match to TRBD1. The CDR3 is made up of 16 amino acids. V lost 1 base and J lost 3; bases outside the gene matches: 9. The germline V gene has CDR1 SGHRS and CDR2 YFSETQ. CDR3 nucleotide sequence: TGCGCCAGCAGCTTGTGGGGGGACAGCCCATACTATGGCTACACCTTC. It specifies CASSLWGDSPYYGYTF.

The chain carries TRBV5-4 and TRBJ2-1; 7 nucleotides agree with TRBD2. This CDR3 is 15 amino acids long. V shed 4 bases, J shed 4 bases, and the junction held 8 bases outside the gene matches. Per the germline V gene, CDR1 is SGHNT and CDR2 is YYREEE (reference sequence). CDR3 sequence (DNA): TGTGCCAGCAGCGTGGCCGGGACTAAGTACAATGAGCAGTTCTTC. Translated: CASSVAGTKYNEQFF.

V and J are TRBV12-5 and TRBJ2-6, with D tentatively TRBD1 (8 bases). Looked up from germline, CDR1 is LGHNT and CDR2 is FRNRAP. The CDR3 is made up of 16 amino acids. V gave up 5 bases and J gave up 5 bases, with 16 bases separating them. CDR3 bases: TGTGCTAGTGGTCGAGACAGGGGAGGGTGGGCCAACGTCCTGACTTTC. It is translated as CASGRDRGGWANVLTF.

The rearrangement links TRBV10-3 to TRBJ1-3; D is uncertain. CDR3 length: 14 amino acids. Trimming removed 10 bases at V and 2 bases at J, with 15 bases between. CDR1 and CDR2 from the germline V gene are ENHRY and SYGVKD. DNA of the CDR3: TGTGCCACCCGAGAGGACTACCCTGGAAACACCATATATTTT. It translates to CATREDYPGNTIYF.

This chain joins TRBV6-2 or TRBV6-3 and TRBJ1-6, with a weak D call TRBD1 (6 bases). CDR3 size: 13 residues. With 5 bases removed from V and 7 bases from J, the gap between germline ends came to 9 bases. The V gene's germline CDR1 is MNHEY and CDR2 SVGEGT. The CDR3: CASSTGWNSPLHF. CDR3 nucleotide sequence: TGTGCCAGCAGTACAGGGTGGAATTCACCCCTCCACTTT.

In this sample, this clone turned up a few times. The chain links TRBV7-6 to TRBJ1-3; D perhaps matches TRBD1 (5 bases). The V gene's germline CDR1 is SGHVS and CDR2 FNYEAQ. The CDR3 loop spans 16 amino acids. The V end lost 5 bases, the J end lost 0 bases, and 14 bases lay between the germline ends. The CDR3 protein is CASSPGLGTSGNTIYF. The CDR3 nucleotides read TGTGCCAGCAGCCCGGGACTGGGGACCTCTGGAAACACCATATATTTT.

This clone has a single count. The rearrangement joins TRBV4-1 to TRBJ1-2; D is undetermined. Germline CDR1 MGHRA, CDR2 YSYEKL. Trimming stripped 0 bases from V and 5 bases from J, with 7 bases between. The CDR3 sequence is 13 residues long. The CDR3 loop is CASSQDPEYGYTF. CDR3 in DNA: TGCGCCAGCAGCCAAGATCCCGAGTATGGCTACACCTTC.

In DNA, the CDR3 is TGCGCCAGCAGTGAGTCTCCGACATATGGCTACACCTTC. It translates to CASSESPTYGYTF. The chain is built from TRBV10-1 and TRBJ1-2; D ambiguous. Trimming took 0 bases from V and 5 from J, leaving 7 bases between them. CDR1 is WNHNN, CDR2 SYGVQD, per germline (reference sequence). CDR3 length: 13 residues.

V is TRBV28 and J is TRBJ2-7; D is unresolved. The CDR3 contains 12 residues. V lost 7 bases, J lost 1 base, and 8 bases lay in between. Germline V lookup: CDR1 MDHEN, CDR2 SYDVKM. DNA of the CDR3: TGTGCCAGCAACGAGCGATCCTACGAGCAGTACTTC. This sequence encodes CASNERSYEQYF. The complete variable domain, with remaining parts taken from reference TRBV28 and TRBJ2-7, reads DVKVTQSSRYLVKRTGEKVFLECVQDMDHENMFWYRQDPGLGLRLIYFSYDVKMKEKGDIPEGYSVSREKKERFSLILESASTNQTSMYLCASNERSYEQYFGPGTRLTVT.

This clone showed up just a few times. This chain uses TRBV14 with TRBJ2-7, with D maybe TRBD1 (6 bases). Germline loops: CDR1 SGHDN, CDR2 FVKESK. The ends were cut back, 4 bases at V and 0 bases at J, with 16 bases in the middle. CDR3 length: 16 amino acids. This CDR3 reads CASSLPQGFISYEQYF. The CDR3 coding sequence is TGTGCCAGCAGCCTCCCTCAGGGGTTTATCTCCTACGAGCAGTACTTC.

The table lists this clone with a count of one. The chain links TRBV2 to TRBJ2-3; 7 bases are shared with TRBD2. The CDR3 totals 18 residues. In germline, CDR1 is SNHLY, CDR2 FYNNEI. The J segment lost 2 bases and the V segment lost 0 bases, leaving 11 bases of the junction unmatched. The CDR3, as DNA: TGTGCCAGCAGTGAAGCGCGGGGGACTCTTCCCCCCACAGATACGCAGTATTTT. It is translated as CASSEARGTLPPTDTQYF. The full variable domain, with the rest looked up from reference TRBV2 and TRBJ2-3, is EPEVTQTPSHQVTQMGQEVILRCVPISNHLYFYWYRQILGQKVEFLVSFYNNEISEKSEIFDDQFSVERPDGSNFTLKIRSTKLEDSAMYFCASSEARGTLPPTDTQYFGPGTRLTVL.

CDR3 residues: CASSSGTGDWHSPLHF. CDR3 bases: TGTGCCAGCAGCTCCGGGACAGGGGATTGGCATTCACCCCTCCACTTT. The chain recombines TRBV5-4 with TRBJ1-6; 10 positions match TRBD1. The V and J ends lost 3 bases and 8 bases, in that order; junction bases with no gene match: 8. CDR1 is SGHNT and CDR2 is YYREEE in the germline V gene (reference sequence). This CDR3 is built from 16 residues. The whole variable domain, filled in from reference TRBV5-4 and TRBJ1-6, reads ETGVTQSPTHLIKTRGQQVTLRCSSQSGHNTVSWYQQALGQGPQFIFQYYREEENGRGNFPPRFSGLQFPNYSSELNVNALELDDSALYLCASSSGTGDWHSPLHFGNGTRLTVT.

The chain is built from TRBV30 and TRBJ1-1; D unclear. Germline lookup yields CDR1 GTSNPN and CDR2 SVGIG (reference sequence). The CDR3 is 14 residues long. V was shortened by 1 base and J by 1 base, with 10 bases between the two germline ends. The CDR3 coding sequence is TGTGCCTGGAGTGGAGGACTTGGGAACACTGAAGCTTTCTTT. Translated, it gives CAWSGGLGNTEAFF.

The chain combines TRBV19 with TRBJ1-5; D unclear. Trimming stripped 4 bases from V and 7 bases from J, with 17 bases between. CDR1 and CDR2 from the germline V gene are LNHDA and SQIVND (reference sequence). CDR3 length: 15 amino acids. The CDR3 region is CASSTSIGGSQPQHF. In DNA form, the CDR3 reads TGTGCCAGTAGTACCTCTATTGGAGGGTCACAGCCCCAGCATTTT.

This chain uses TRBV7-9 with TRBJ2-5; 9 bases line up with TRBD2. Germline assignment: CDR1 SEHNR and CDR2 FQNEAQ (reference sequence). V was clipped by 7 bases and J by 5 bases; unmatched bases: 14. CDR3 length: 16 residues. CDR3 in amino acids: CASTRETSGWGETQYF. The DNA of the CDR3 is TGTGCCAGCACCAGAGAGACTAGCGGTTGGGGTGAGACCCAGTACTTC.

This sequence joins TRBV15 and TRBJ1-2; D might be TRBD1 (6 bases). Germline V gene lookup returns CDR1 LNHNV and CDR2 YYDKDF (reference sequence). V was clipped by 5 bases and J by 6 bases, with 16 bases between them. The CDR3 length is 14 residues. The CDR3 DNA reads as TGTGCCACCAGCCCCGACGGGGACATCAATGGCTACACCTTC. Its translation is CATSPDGDINGYTF.